Presented here are 4 T cell receptor beta chains from one specimen sequenced in a study of cytomegalovirus exposure and HLA in healthy donors. The PCR used 60 Vbeta and 13 Jbeta primers. Data came from immunoSEQ multiplex PCR; TCRdb stores just in-frame clones and leaves some out. In all, the sample yields roughly 69,000 clones. The specimen was PBMCs. The source is a woman younger than 45 in good health and CMV-seronegative.

The chain has TRBV4-2 and TRBJ2-2; 7 bases fit TRBD1. This CDR3 contains 15 residues. Germline CDR1 and CDR2: LGHNA and YNFKEQ. The J segment lost 7 bases and the V segment lost 1 base, leaving 6 bases of the junction unmatched. CDR3 amino acids: CASSQVGQENGELFF. The CDR3 DNA sequence: TGTGCCAGCAGCCAAGTCGGACAGGAAAACGGGGAGCTGTTTTTT.

CDR3 amino acids: CASSPQGARSTDTQYF. The CDR3 DNA reads TGTGCCAGCAGCCCCCAGGGGGCCCGTAGCACAGATACGCAGTATTTT. The chain has TRBV13 and TRBJ2-3, with 8 positions matching TRBD1. Trimming cost V 5 bases and J 0 bases; bases outside gene matches: 7. This CDR3 is built from 16 residues. CDR1 and CDR2 (germline): PRHDT, FYEKMQ (reference sequence).

The CDR3 sequence: CASSDRTSGVYNEQFF. The CDR3 nucleotides are TGTGCCAGCAGCGACCGGACTAGCGGGGTCTACAATGAGCAGTTCTTC. The chain recombines TRBV9 with TRBJ2-1; 12 positions agree with TRBD2. The CDR3 is made up of 16 amino acids. Germline CDR1 and CDR2: SGDLS and YYNGEE. Trimming removed 3 bases from V and 3 bases from J; junction bases left unmatched: 4.

The V call is TRBV2, the J call TRBJ2-3; maybe TRBD2 (7 bases). The CDR3 contains 15 residues. Germline V gene lookup returns CDR1 SNHLY and CDR2 FYNNEI. V was pared by 6 bases and J by 0 bases, with 13 bases between. Here the CDR3 DNA reads TGTGCCAGCAGCGAAAGGGGGGGAAGCACAGATACGCAGTATTTT. Protein product: CASSERGGSTDTQYF.